This TCR beta chain was recovered during a study of blood T cell repertoires in COVID-19. Across the study: Specimens from acute and convalescent COVID-19 originated in the United States, Italy and Spain. PBMCs, B-cell-depleted T cells, or T cells were the source of the cDNA or gDNA that made up the material.

Germline V gene data show CDR1 as GTSNPN and CDR2 as SVGIG (reference sequence). V dropped 4 bases and J dropped 7; count of bases not matched to a gene: 11. The CDR3 is 14 amino acids. As processed by the authors: Researchers report that nucleated cell counts were estimated from reference gene primer amplification. TCRdb's table, derived via immunoSEQ multiplex PCR, lists solely in-frame clones and lacks some. V, J and clone size are those of that table, while D and trimming were read from the DNA. The sample has 50,000 to 70,000 clones, about 75% seen once; the top ten hold approximately 20%. This TCR was sampled from a man aged 45-65 years with active or convalescent COVID-19. The sequencing sample was made of peripheral blood. The rearrangement uses TRBV30 and TRBJ2-7; 9 bases are shared with TRBD1. CDR3 sequence: CAWNRGQGTWEQYF. CDR3 DNA: TGTGCCTGGAATCGCGGACAGGGGACCTGGGAGCAGTACTTC.